The next 10 T cell receptor beta chains were all read from a single sample in a study of cytomegalovirus exposure and HLA in healthy donors. The study ran its PCR with 60 Vbeta and 13 Jbeta primers. Repertoires were generated with immunoSEQ multiplex PCR, while TCRdb's copy carries only in-frame clones and drops some. The top ten hold about 1.3% of the sample, which has some 150,000 clones, about 72% seen once. The sequenced sample consisted of PBMCs. These receptors were obtained from a man in his fifties or sixties in good health and CMV-seronegative.

The chain recombines TRBV2 with TRBJ2-3, with TRBD2 matching 9 bases. Germline V gene lookup returns CDR1 SNHLY and CDR2 FYNNEI. This CDR3 region has 16 residues. Unmatched junction bases numbered 10, after V lost 9 bases and J lost 0 bases. This CDR3 is CARRTTSGSSTDTQYF. CDR3 sequence (DNA): TGTGCCAGGCGGACAACTAGCGGGTCTAGCACAGATACGCAGTATTTT.

DNA for the CDR3: TGTGCCAGCAGCCCCGGGACAGCCCCGGAGTTATACGAGCAGTACTTC. Its translation: CASSPGTAPELYEQYF. This rearrangement joins TRBV5-4 to TRBJ2-7; 7 nucleotides align to TRBD1. From germline, CDR1 is SGHNT and CDR2 YYREEE (reference sequence). CDR3 length: 16 residues. With V trimmed by 4 bases and J by 4 bases, 14 bases remained unmatched.

The V gene is TRBV10-3, the J gene TRBJ2-1, with a weak D call TRBD2 (5 bases). The CDR3 length is 16 residues. Trimming pared 6 bases from V and 0 bases from J, leaving 15 bases between. Germline lookup yields CDR1 ENHRY and CDR2 SYGVKD. The CDR3 DNA sequence: TGTGCCATCAGCGGACTTTTCCTGAGCTCCTACAATGAGCAGTTCTTC. It translates to CAISGLFLSSYNEQFF.

The chain carries TRBV7-2 and TRBJ2-1, with D perhaps matching TRBD1 (5 bases). The CDR3 runs to 17 residues. The V end was cut by 0 bases, the J end by 6 bases, with 18 bases between. Germline values: CDR1 SGHTA, CDR2 FQGNSA. The CDR3 region has the DNA TGTGCCAGCAGCTTAGCGTTAGCTAGGGGATGGGGCAATGAGCAGTTCTTC. Translating it yields CASSLALARGWGNEQFF.

This clone has only one observation. The rearrangement uses TRBV27 and TRBJ1-2; 8 bases are shared with TRBD1. Germline assignment: CDR1 MNHEY and CDR2 SMNVEV (reference sequence). The CDR3 has 14 amino acids. The V and J ends lost 7 bases and 7 bases, in that order; junction bases with no gene match: 11. CDR3 region: CASTRTQGAAGYTF. The CDR3 coding sequence is TGTGCCAGCACCAGGACTCAGGGGGCGGCTGGCTACACCTTC.

The table lists this clone with a count of one. This rearrangement joins TRBV9 to TRBJ1-4; D is undetermined. The V gene's germline CDR1 is SGDLS and CDR2 YYNGEE. This CDR3 is 13 amino acids long. Trimming removed 0 bases from V and 8 bases from J, with 8 bases in between. The CDR3 is CASSVVPGEKLFF. CDR3 nucleotide sequence: TGTGCCAGCAGCGTAGTGCCGGGGGAAAAACTGTTTTTT.

A few counts support this clone. V usage is TRBV28 and J usage is TRBJ2-6; 7 bases align to TRBD1. The junction had 7 bases not matched to a gene; V was cut back by 8 bases and J by 3 bases. The CDR3 is made up of 15 amino acids. From germline, CDR1 is MDHEN and CDR2 SYDVKM. The CDR3 reads CASGSTGVGANVLTF. The CDR3 region has the DNA TGTGCCAGCGGGTCCACAGGGGTTGGGGCCAACGTCCTGACTTTC.

This chain links TRBV19 with TRBJ1-1; D remains unclear. V dropped 1 base and J dropped 4 bases, with 10 bases sitting between them. Per the germline V gene, CDR1 is LNHDA and CDR2 is SQIVND (reference sequence). The CDR3 totals 14 residues. This CDR3 is CASSIAGGGTEAFF. The CDR3 DNA sequence: TGTGCCAGTAGTATAGCGGGTGGTGGCACTGAAGCTTTCTTT.

The chain links TRBV19 to TRBJ2-1, with D tentatively TRBD1 (5 bases). Germline V CDR1 and CDR2: LNHDA, SQIVND (reference sequence). The CDR3 loop spans 15 amino acids. V shed 10 bases and J shed 7 bases, with 23 bases lying between them. In DNA, the CDR3 is TGTGCCACGACGGACCAAGCGTTAGGGGCGAATGAGCAGTTCTTC. Protein: CATTDQALGANEQFF.

V usage is TRBV27 and J usage is TRBJ2-3; D perhaps matches TRBD2 (6 bases). The CDR3 is 13 amino acids. From germline, CDR1 is MNHEY and CDR2 SMNVEV (reference sequence). Between the trimmed V and J ends, which lost 6 bases and 1 base, there was a span of 8 bases. This chain's CDR3 is CASRGGGTDTQYF. CDR3 coding DNA: TGTGCCAGCAGGGGGGGAGGCACAGATACGCAGTATTTT.